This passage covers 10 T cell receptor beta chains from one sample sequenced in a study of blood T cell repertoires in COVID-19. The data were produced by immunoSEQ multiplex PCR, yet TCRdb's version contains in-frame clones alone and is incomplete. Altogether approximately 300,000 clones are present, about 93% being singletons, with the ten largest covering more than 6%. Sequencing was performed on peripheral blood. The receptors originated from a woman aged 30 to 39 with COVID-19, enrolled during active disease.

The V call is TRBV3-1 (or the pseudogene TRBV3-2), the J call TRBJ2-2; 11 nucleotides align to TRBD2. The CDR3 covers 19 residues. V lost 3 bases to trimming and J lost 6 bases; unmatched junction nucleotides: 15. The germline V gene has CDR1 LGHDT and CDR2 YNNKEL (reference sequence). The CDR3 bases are TGTGCCAGCAGCCAGGGTATCACTAGCGGGAGTGGGTACGCCGGGGAGCTGTTTTTT. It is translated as CASSQGITSGSGYAGELFF.

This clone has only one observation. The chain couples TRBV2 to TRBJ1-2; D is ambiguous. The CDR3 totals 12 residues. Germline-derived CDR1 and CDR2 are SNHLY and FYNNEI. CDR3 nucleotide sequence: TGTGCTAACTTCTCCAGACTCTATGGCTACACCTTC. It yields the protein CANFSRLYGYTF.

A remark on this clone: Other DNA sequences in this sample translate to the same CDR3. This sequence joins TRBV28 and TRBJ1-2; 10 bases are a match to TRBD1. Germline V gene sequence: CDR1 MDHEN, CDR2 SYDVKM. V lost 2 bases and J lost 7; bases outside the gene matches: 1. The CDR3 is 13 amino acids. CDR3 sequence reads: CASSLGDRGGYTF. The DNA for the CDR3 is TGTGCCAGCAGTTTAGGGGACAGGGGTGGCTACACCTTC.

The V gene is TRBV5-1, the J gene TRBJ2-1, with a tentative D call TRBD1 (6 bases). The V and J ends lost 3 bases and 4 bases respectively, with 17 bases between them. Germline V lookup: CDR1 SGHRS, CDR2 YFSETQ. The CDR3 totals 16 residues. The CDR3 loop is CASSSAVGGLYNEQFF. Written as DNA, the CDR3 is TGCGCCAGCAGCTCCGCGGTAGGGGGATTGTACAATGAGCAGTTCTTC.

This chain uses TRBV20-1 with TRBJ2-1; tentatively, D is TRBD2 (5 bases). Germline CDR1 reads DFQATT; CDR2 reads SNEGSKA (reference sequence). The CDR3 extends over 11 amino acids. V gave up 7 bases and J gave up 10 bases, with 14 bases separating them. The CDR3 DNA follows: TGCAGTGTAATAAGAAAGCGGGAGCAGTTCTTC. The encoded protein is CSVIRKREQFF.

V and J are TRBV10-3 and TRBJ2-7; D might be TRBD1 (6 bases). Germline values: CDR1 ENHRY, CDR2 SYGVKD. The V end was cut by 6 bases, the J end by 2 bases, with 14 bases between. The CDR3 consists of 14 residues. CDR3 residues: CAIRGDTLTYEQYF. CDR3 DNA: TGTGCCATCAGGGGGGACACCTTGACCTACGAGCAGTACTTC.

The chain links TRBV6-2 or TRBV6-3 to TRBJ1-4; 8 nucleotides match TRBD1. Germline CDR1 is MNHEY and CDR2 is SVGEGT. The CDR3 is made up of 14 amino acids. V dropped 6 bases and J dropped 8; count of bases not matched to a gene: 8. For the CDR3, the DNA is TGTGCCAGCAGCACCGGGACAGGAGCCGAAAAACTGTTTTTT. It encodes CASSTGTGAEKLFF.

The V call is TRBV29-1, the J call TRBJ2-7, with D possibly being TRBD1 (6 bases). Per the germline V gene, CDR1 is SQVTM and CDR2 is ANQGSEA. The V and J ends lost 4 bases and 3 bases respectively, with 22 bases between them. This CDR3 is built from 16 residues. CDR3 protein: CSVVLPHTGFRYEQYF. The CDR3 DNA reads TGCAGCGTTGTCCTCCCCCACACAGGGTTTCGCTACGAGCAGTACTTC.

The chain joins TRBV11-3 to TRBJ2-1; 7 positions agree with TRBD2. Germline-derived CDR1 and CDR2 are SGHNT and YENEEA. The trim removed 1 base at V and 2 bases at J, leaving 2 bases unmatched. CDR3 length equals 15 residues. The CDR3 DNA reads TGTGCCAGCAGCTTAGGCGGGAGACCCTACAATGAGCAGTTCTTC. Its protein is CASSLGGRPYNEQFF.

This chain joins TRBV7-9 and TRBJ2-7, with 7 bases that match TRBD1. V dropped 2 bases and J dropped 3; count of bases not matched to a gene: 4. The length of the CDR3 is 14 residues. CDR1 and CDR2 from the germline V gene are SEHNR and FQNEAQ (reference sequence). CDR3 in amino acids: CASSLYAGGYEQYF. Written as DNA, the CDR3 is TGTGCCAGCAGCTTATATGCAGGGGGCTACGAGCAGTACTTC.